Following are 15 T cell receptor beta chains from one sample sequenced in a study of human T cells and chemical hapten exposure. As for time point: pre-sensitization, week 0. The treatment: therapeutic diphenylcyclopropenone sensitization with weekly scalp DPC. TCRdb recomputed calls from the RACE reads with MiXCR, one row per CDR3 protein. The sample includes 180,000 or so distinct CDR3 sequences, approximately 29% seen only once; the top ten take roughly 3%. The source was whole blood, collected in connection with sensitization to the hapten diphenylcyclopropenone (DPC). These receptors were taken from a woman aged 25 to 39 with alopecia areata. Some clones in this sample may be carry-over from other donors' samples.

As DNA, the CDR3 is TGTGGAAAAGAGCGGGACTCTAGCACAGATACGCAGTATTTT. This sequence encodes CGKERDSSTDTQYF. V is TRBV27 and J is TRBJ2-3; 7 nucleotides line up with TRBD2. The CDR3 is 14 amino acids. Germline-derived CDR1 and CDR2 are MNHEY and SMNVEV (reference sequence).

There are a few counts of this clonotype. The chain is built from TRBV4-2 and TRBJ1-4, with no clear D. Germline assignment: CDR1 LGHNA and CDR2 YNFKEQ. The CDR3 has 12 residues. V was pared by 4 bases and J by 8 bases, with 8 bases between. CDR3 bases: TGTGCCAGCAGCCCAAAACCGGAAAAACTGTTTTTT. It translates to CASSPKPEKLFF.

This clonotype was detected only a few times. V usage is TRBV2 and J usage is TRBJ2-7; D not certain. Trimming cost V 6 bases and J 2 bases, with 11 bases left between them. This CDR3 contains 13 residues. CDR1 SNHLY and CDR2 FYNNEI come from the germline V gene. For the CDR3, the DNA is TGTGCCAGCAGCCCCGGACGGGCCTACGAGCAGTACTTC. Translating it yields CASSPGRAYEQYF.

The sample holds a few counts of this clonotype. The genes are TRBV5-1 and TRBJ2-3; a weak D match, TRBD2 (6 bases). Trimming shortened V by 3 bases and J by 1 base, and 15 bases separated the two germline ends. Germline-derived CDR1 and CDR2 are SGHRS and YFSETQ. This CDR3 region has 16 residues. The CDR3 DNA reads TGCGCCAGCAGCTGGCTGGCGGGGCGAGGCACAGATACGCAGTATTTT. Translating gives CASSWLAGRGTDTQYF.

The chain couples TRBV27 to TRBJ1-2; D unresolved. The CDR3 runs 12 residues. Germline CDR1 and CDR2: MNHEY and SMNVEV (reference sequence). V lost 3 bases and J 8 bases, leaving 10 bases between the germline ends. CDR3 loop: CASSFGGKGYTF. DNA for the CDR3: TGTGCCAGCAGTTTCGGAGGGAAGGGCTACACCTTC.

In its sample, this clonotype was seen many times. CDR3 nucleotide sequence: TGTGCCAGCAGTCCGCCCCGCTGGGGGGAGCAGTACTTC. Residues: CASSPPRWGEQYF. This sequence joins TRBV28 and TRBJ2-7; D is tentatively TRBD1 or TRBD2 (5 bases each). The V end was cut by 5 bases, the J end by 7 bases, with 15 bases between. CDR1 MDHEN and CDR2 SYDVKM come from the germline V gene. The CDR3 length is 13 residues.

V and J are TRBV7-2 and TRBJ1-4; D is possibly TRBD1 (6 bases). Germline assignment: CDR1 SGHTA and CDR2 FQGNSA. V shed 2 bases and J shed 10 bases, with 14 bases lying between them. The CDR3 is made up of 14 amino acids. The CDR3: CASSLQGQGGKLFF. The CDR3 bases are TGTGCCAGCAGCTTACAGGGGCAGGGTGGAAAACTGTTTTTT. The full variable domain, its missing parts supplied by reference TRBV7-2 and TRBJ1-4, is GAGVSQSPSNKVTEKGKDVELRCDPISGHTALYWYRQSLGQGLEFLIYFQGNSAPDKSGLPSDRFSAERTGGSVSTLTIQRTQQEDSAVYLCASSLQGQGGKLFFGSGTQLSVL.

For the CDR3, the DNA is TGCAGCGTCGGCCGGGACAGGGGAGAGACCCAGTACTTC. The encoded protein is CSVGRDRGETQYF. This chain connects TRBV29-1 to TRBJ2-5; 10 bases line up with TRBD1. V lost 6 bases, J lost 4 bases, and 5 bases stayed unmatched. Germline CDR1 and CDR2: SQVTM and ANQGSEA. The CDR3 covers 13 residues.

This clonotype came up a few times. This rearrangement joins TRBV6-1 to TRBJ2-3; TRBD1 matches at 10 bases. Germline CDR1 is MNHNS and CDR2 is SASEGT. V was clipped by 6 bases and J by 0 bases; unmatched bases: 3. CDR3 length: 15 amino acids. CDR3 region: CASRDRGLSTDTQYF. The CDR3 coding sequence is TGTGCCAGCAGAGACAGGGGGCTAAGCACAGATACGCAGTATTTT.

This clonotype was recorded only once. This chain's CDR3 is CASSQDPTYGNTIYF. The CDR3, as DNA: TGCGCCAGCAGCCAAGATCCGACATACGGAAACACCATATATTTT. V is TRBV4-3 and J is TRBJ1-3; unclear D gene. The CDR3 loop spans 15 amino acids. Looked up from germline, CDR1 is LGHNA and CDR2 is YSLEER. Trimming took 0 bases from V and 4 from J, leaving 10 bases between them.

The gene calls are TRBV2 and TRBJ2-7; unclear D gene. CDR1 SNHLY and CDR2 FYNNEI come from the germline V gene. The CDR3 sequence is 12 residues long. V was trimmed by 7 bases and J by 2 bases, leaving 9 bases between them. CDR3 bases: TGTGCCAGCAAATTGGACGCCTACGAGCAGTACTTC. Amino acid sequence: CASKLDAYEQYF.

This clonotype has a handful of counts. The V and J genes are TRBV4-2 and TRBJ2-3; 7 bases are shared with TRBD1. CDR1 and CDR2 from the germline V gene are LGHNA and YNFKEQ. The CDR3 is made up of 16 amino acids. With V trimmed by 6 bases and J by 4 bases, 13 bases remained unmatched. This CDR3 is CASRGFDREGADTQYF. CDR3 sequence (DNA): TGTGCCAGCAGGGGATTTGACAGGGAAGGTGCAGATACGCAGTATTTT.

About this clonotype itself: Germline and junction disagree at one end, which may indicate a read error. J is TRBJ1-1 and V is TRBV6-1; possibly TRBD1 for D (5 bases). Germline V lookup: CDR1 MNHNS, CDR2 SASEGT. This CDR3 has 16 amino acids. The CDR3 spells CASREGTIRRSTEAFF. CDR3 nucleotide sequence: TGTGCCAGCAGGGAAGGGACGATTAGGAGATCCACTGAAGCTTTCTTT.

The chain is built from TRBV27 and TRBJ1-1; D is undetermined. CDR3 length: 14 amino acids. Germline lookup yields CDR1 MNHEY and CDR2 SMNVEV (reference sequence). V lost 1 base, J lost 5 bases, and 11 bases lay in between. The CDR3 loop reads CASSLWPGGTEAFF. CDR3 in DNA: TGTGCCAGCAGTTTATGGCCGGGAGGGACTGAAGCTTTCTTT.

This clonotype was found a few times. The chain links TRBV29-1 to TRBJ2-3; D ambiguous. The CDR3 covers 12 residues. The V gene lost 0 bases and the J gene lost 4 bases, with 5 bases spanning the gap. CDR1 and CDR2 (germline): SQVTM, ANQGSEA. As DNA, the CDR3 is TGCAGCGTTGAAGAGGGCTCAGATACGCAGTATTTT. Protein product: CSVEEGSDTQYF.